This T cell receptor (beta chain) was captured by sequencing in a study of identical twins. Study-wide results and limits: Invariant MAIT and iNKT cells could partly confound zero-insertion analyses. The authors drew conclusions from cross-sectional statistical analysis rather than following the same donors.

With respect to this clonotype: Its antigen remains unidentified.

This CDR3 is built from 16 residues. The J segment lost 0 bases and the V segment lost 6 bases, leaving 10 bases of the junction unmatched. CDR1 and CDR2 (germline): MNHGY, SAAAGT. In every case, the donor was a healthy Caucasian. Template switching introduced a universal primer site, and the cDNA bore unique molecular identifiers. TCRdb called the 5' RACE reads again in MiXCR, with one record for every CDR3 protein. The sample includes 1.5 million to 2 million distinct CDR3 sequences, roughly a third of them seen just once. The sample taken for sequencing was cord blood. J is TRBJ2-7 and V is TRBV6-8, with 8 bases identical to TRBD2. This TCR derives from a newborn girl in good health. CDR3 nucleotide sequence: TGTGCCAGCAGGTGTACTAGCGGAGGCCCCTCCTACGAGCAGTACTTC. Translation gives CASRCTSGGPSYEQYF.